Shown below are 10 T cell receptor beta chains from a single sample sequenced in a study of cytomegalovirus exposure and HLA in healthy donors. It was with 60 Vbeta and 13 Jbeta primers that the PCR ran. This table comes from immunoSEQ multiplex PCR, and its TCRdb copy is limited to in-frame clones, with some not included. The table lists under 200,000 clones, roughly 75% of them singletons, with 1% in the top ten. Specimen: PBMCs. All receptors derive from a woman aged 45-60 years in good health and CMV-seropositive.

The rearrangement uses TRBV7-8 and TRBJ1-2, with D hard to call. The CDR3 is made up of 15 amino acids. In germline, CDR1 is SGHVS, CDR2 FQNEAQ. Deletions cut 5 bases from V and 8 bases from J, with 21 bases between. CDR3 nucleotide sequence: TGTGCCAGCAGCCTCAGGATCCCACCCAGAGAGGGCTACACCTTC. Translating gives CASSLRIPPREGYTF.

The chain couples TRBV5-1 to TRBJ1-6; weak D call: TRBD1 (5 bases). Trimming took off 0 bases at V and 6 bases at J, with 7 bases between the two ends. The germline gives CDR1 SGHRS, CDR2 YFSETQ. There are 14 residues in the CDR3. CDR3 nucleotides: TGCGCCAGCAGCTTGGACAGGAGTAATTCACCCCTCCACTTT. Amino acid sequence: CASSLDRSNSPLHF.

The chain employs TRBV19 and TRBJ2-2; weak D call: TRBD1 (5 bases). Germline CDR1 LNHDA, CDR2 SQIVND (reference sequence). This CDR3 contains 14 residues. Trimming took off 5 bases at V and 4 bases at J, with 11 bases between the two ends. The CDR3 nucleotides are TGTGCCAGTAGTCAGCAGGGTTCCACCGGGGAGCTGTTTTTT. Translated, it gives CASSQQGSTGELFF.

The chain combines TRBV12-5 with TRBJ2-2, with D unresolved. Trimming pared 1 base from V and 1 base from J, leaving 4 bases between. The CDR3 length is 14 residues. CDR1 and CDR2 (germline): LGHNT, FRNRAP. CDR3 in amino acids: CASGLGQNTGELFF. In DNA, the CDR3 is TGTGCTAGTGGTTTGGGACAGAACACCGGGGAGCTGTTTTTT.

The V call is TRBV7-9, the J call TRBJ1-1; D gene uncertain. V lost 5 bases, J lost 2 bases, and 9 bases lay in between. CDR3 length equals 13 residues. Per germline, CDR1 SEHNR and CDR2 FQNEAQ (reference sequence). This chain's CDR3 is CASSPNFNTEAFF. In DNA, the CDR3 is TGTGCCAGCAGCCCCAATTTTAACACTGAAGCTTTCTTT.

This clone has only a few counts. The chain is built from TRBV5-8 and TRBJ2-1; 12 bases align to TRBD2. This CDR3 is built from 18 residues. Per the germline V gene, CDR1 is SGHTS and CDR2 is YDEGEE. The V gene end was trimmed by 5 bases and the J gene end by 0 bases; junction bases not matched to a gene: 9. The CDR3 protein is CASSRTSGKISSYNEQFF. CDR3 nucleotide sequence: TGTGCCAGCAGTAGGACTAGCGGGAAGATCAGCTCCTACAATGAGCAGTTCTTC.

This clone was detected a few times. The genes are TRBV9 and TRBJ1-1, with a possible D match to TRBD1 (5 bases). Germline CDR1 reads SGDLS; CDR2 reads YYNGEE. The CDR3 is made up of 17 amino acids. V was clipped by 0 bases and J by 4 bases, with 19 bases between them. The CDR3: CASSVGTRPSVGTEAFF. Here the CDR3 DNA reads TGTGCCAGCAGCGTAGGGACAAGGCCATCGGTTGGCACTGAAGCTTTCTTT.

The chain uses TRBV7-6 and TRBJ2-5; 8 nucleotides match TRBD2. Germline V lookup: CDR1 SGHVS, CDR2 FNYEAQ. With V trimmed by 2 bases and J by 4 bases, 6 bases remained unmatched. There are 15 residues in the CDR3. CDR3 coding DNA: TGTGCCAGCAGCTTACGGGGGGGCAGGGGAGAGACCCAGTACTTC. Translation gives CASSLRGGRGETQYF.

This chain links TRBV7-6 with TRBJ2-1, with TRBD2 matching 9 bases. The CDR3 has 16 residues. Germline assignment: CDR1 SGHVS and CDR2 FNYEAQ. With 5 bases clipped from V and 5 bases from J, the junction kept 10 bases outside the gene matches. This CDR3 is CASSPGVVAGDNEQFF. DNA for the CDR3: TGTGCCAGCAGCCCCGGAGTCGTAGCGGGAGACAATGAGCAGTTCTTC. Full variable domain (rest looked up from reference TRBV7-6 and TRBJ2-1): GAGVSQSPRYKVTKRGQDVALRCDPISGHVSLYWYRQALGQGPEFLTYFNYEAQQDKSGLPNDRFSAERPEGSISTLTIQRTEQRDSAMYRCASSPGVVAGDNEQFFGPGTRLTVL.

The gene calls are TRBV2 and TRBJ1-6; TRBD1 is a possible D gene (5 bases). Trimming removed 3 bases at V and 5 bases at J, with 23 bases between. CDR1 and CDR2 from the germline V gene are SNHLY and FYNNEI. There are 19 residues in the CDR3. The DNA of the CDR3 is TGTGCCAGCAGTGAGATCGAGACAGCCGTACTGAAGGATAATTCACCCCTCCACTTT. Amino acids: CASSEIETAVLKDNSPLHF.